This entry lists 3 T cell receptor beta chains sequenced from one sample in a study of shared T cell receptors in the human thymus. TCRdb keeps only in-frame clones here, not all; method: immunoSEQ multiplex PCR. Seen here are hundreds of thousands of clones, roughly 90% observed once, and the top ten hold 0.0085% to 0.012%. This same sample was also part of a study on human thymus T cells.

The sequencing input was thymocytes. The receptors here all came from a boy under two years old with a congenital heart defect.

The V gene is TRBV11-1, the J gene TRBJ2-1; a possible D gene is TRBD1 (5 bases). Germline CDR1 and CDR2: SGHAT and FQDESV (reference sequence). V was shortened by 1 base and J by 3 bases, with 16 bases between the two germline ends. The CDR3 has 17 residues. This chain's CDR3 is CASSLVNFGASYNEQFF. The DNA for the CDR3 is TGTGCCAGCAGCTTAGTAAACTTTGGGGCTAGCTACAATGAGCAGTTCTTC. Drawing the rest from reference TRBV11-1 and TRBJ2-1, the complete variable domain is EAEVAQSPRYKITEKSQAVAFWCDPISGHATLYWYRQILGQGPELLVQFQDESVVDDSQLPKDRFSAERLKGVDSTLKIQPAELGDSAMYLCASSLVNFGASYNEQFFGPGTRLTVL.

The rearrangement links TRBV9 to TRBJ1-2; possibly TRBD1 for D (5 bases). Germline V lookup: CDR1 SGDLS, CDR2 YYNGEE. The CDR3 has 18 residues. V lost 3 bases, J lost 4 bases, and 25 bases lay in between. The chain's CDR3 is CASSDSRSDPTVPYGYTF. DNA for the CDR3: TGTGCCAGCAGCGATAGTAGGTCCGACCCGACAGTCCCCTATGGCTACACCTTC.

In nucleotides, the CDR3 is TGTGCCAGCAGCCCCCGACAGGGACACATGAACACTGAAGCTTTCTTT. Amino acid sequence: CASSPRQGHMNTEAFF. This chain connects TRBV11-3 to TRBJ1-1; 7 bases are shared with TRBD1. V shed 5 bases, J shed 0 bases, and the junction held 9 bases outside the gene matches. Germline CDR1 SGHNT, CDR2 YENEEA. There are 16 residues in the CDR3. Full variable domain (outside the CDR3, taken from reference TRBV11-3 and TRBJ1-1): EAGVVQSPRYKIIEKKQPVAFWCNPISGHNTLYWYLQNLGQGPELLIRYENEEAVDDSQLPKDRFSAERLKGVDSTLKIQPAELGDSAVYLCASSPRQGHMNTEAFFGQGTRLTVV.